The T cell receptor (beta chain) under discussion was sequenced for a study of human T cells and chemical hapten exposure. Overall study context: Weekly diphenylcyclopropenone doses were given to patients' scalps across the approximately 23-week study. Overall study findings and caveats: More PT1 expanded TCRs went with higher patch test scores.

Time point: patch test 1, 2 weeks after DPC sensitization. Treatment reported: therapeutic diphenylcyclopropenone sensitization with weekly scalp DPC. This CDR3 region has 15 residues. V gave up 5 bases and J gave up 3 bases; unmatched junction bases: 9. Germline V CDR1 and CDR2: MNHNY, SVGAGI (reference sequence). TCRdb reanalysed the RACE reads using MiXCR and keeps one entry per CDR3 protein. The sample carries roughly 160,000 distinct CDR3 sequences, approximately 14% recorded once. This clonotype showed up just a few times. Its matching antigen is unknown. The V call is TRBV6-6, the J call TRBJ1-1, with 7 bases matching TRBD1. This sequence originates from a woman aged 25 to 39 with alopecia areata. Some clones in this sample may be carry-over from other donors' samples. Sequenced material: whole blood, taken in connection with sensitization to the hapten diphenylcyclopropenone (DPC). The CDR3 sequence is CASSEVRGRDTEAFF. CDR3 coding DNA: TGTGCCAGCAGTGAAGTAAGGGGGCGCGACACTGAAGCTTTCTTT.